A single count supports the clone carrying this T cell receptor (beta chain). Random hexamers were used to reverse transcribe roughly 0.45 to 1 ug of RNA. Amplification of TCR beta CDR3 by immunoSEQ multiplex PCR spanned 54 Vbeta and 13 Jbeta. TCRdb re-called the immunoSEQ multiplex PCR reads with MiXCR, one entry per CDR3 protein. The repertoire has 120,000 to 150,000 distinct CDR3 sequences, around 95% of them found once; the top ten carry 0.075% to 0.09%. Sequencing targeted TCR beta in blood CD8+ and CD4+ T cells. The CD8+ and CD4+ T cells were negatively isolated, with the TEMRA cells enriched by FACS. The data were obtained in a study of CD8 T cells in Susac syndrome. Study at large: Blood was drawn from Susac syndrome patients while they were therapy-naive, on corticosteroids, or on intravenous immunoglobulin alone.

Germline V gene data show CDR1 as MDHEN and CDR2 as SYDVKM. The CDR3 is made up of 18 amino acids. Trimming at V came to 7 bases and at J to 6 bases, leaving 21 bases not matched to a gene. The source material was CD4+ T cells from PBMCs. The source of this sequence is a human donor with Susac syndrome. The chain carries TRBV28 and TRBJ1-5; 7 nucleotides agree with TRBD1. The CDR3 protein is CASKVGGWGTVGGQPQHF. Written as DNA, the CDR3 is TGTGCCAGCAAAGTCGGAGGTTGGGGGACAGTTGGAGGTCAGCCCCAGCATTTT.